This T cell receptor beta chain was identified during a study of cytomegalovirus exposure and HLA in healthy donors. The study ran its PCR with 60 Vbeta and 13 Jbeta primers. TCRdb's copy holds only in-frame clones and misses some; the assay was immunoSEQ multiplex PCR. In all, the sample yields 150,000 or so clones. Germline V gene sequence: CDR1 MNHEY, CDR2 SMNVEV (reference sequence). The CDR3 is 17 residues long. The V end was cut by 2 bases, the J end by 0 bases, with 13 bases between. The clonotype was recovered from a woman between 40 and 50 years old in good health and CMV-seropositive. The source material was PBMCs. This rearrangement joins TRBV27 to TRBJ1-4, with D maybe TRBD1 (5 bases). The CDR3 spells CASSLRPGIATNEKLFF. CDR3 nucleotide sequence: TGTGCCAGCAGTTTAAGGCCAGGGATTGCAACTAATGAAAAACTGTTTTTT. The complete variable domain, with remaining parts taken from reference TRBV27 and TRBJ1-4, reads EAQVTQNPRYLITVTGKKLTVTCSQNMNHEYMSWYRQDPGLGLRQIYYSMNVEVTDKGDVPEGYKVSRKEKRNFPLILESPSPNQTSLYFCASSLRPGIATNEKLFFGSGTQLSVL.